The 9 T cell receptor beta chains below all came from one sample that was sequenced in a study of CD8 T cells in Susac syndrome. RNA totalling 0.5 to 1 ug underwent reverse transcription with random hexamers. TCRdb passed the immunoSEQ multiplex PCR reads through MiXCR, listing each CDR3 protein once. The sample includes 150,000 to 200,000 distinct CDR3 sequences, 90% to 95% of them seen just once. Sequenced sample: CD4+ T cells from PBMCs. Receptor source: a human donor with multiple sclerosis.

The chain combines TRBV7-9 with TRBJ1-1, with TRBD1 as a possible D gene (6 bases). CDR1 and CDR2 from the germline V gene are SEHNR and FQNEAQ (reference sequence). Trimming pared 5 bases from V and 5 bases from J, leaving 21 bases between. The CDR3 covers 16 residues. CDR3 sequence reads: CASSPSSGGPRTEAFF. CDR3 DNA sequence: TGTGCCAGCAGCCCTTCGTCGGGGGGGCCGAGGACTGAAGCTTTCTTT.

The rearrangement joins TRBV7-3 to TRBJ2-2; 10 bases align to TRBD1. This CDR3 has 14 amino acids. The germline V gene has CDR1 SGHTA and CDR2 FQGTGA. V lost 8 bases and J lost 6; bases outside the gene matches: 6. CDR3 nucleotides: TGTGCCAGCTCCTACGGACAGGGGGCCGGGGAGCTGTTTTTT. It specifies CASSYGQGAGELFF.

The chain carries TRBV20-1 and TRBJ1-5; possible D gene TRBD1, 5 bases. Germline CDR1 and CDR2: DFQATT and SNEGSKA (reference sequence). CDR3 length equals 14 residues. Trimming took off 0 bases at V and 4 bases at J, with 10 bases between the two ends. The CDR3 bases are TGCAGTGCTAGAGATCCACGGGGGAATCAGCCCCAGCATTTT. As protein: CSARDPRGNQPQHF.

The chain links TRBV6-5 to TRBJ2-7; D remains ambiguous. The CDR3 runs 13 residues. V was shortened by 5 bases and J by 6 bases, with 14 bases between the two germline ends. Germline V gene data show CDR1 as MNHEY and CDR2 as SVGAGI. The CDR3: CASSKLTDSEQYF. CDR3 nucleotides: TGTGCCAGCAGTAAACTAACGGATAGCGAGCAGTACTTC.

The gene calls are TRBV5-1 and TRBJ2-7, with D perhaps TRBD2 (6 bases). The V end lost 4 bases, the J end lost 5 bases, and 19 bases lay between the germline ends. Germline CDR1 reads SGHRS; CDR2 reads YFSETQ. This CDR3 spans 15 amino acids. The CDR3 sequence is CASSPGGPLYHEQYF. The CDR3 DNA sequence: TGCGCCAGCAGCCCCGGGGGACCCCTATACCACGAGCAGTACTTC.

The V call is TRBV2, the J call TRBJ2-7, with TRBD2 identical over 9 bases. Per germline, CDR1 SNHLY and CDR2 FYNNEI. J was trimmed by 0 bases and V by 5 bases; bases with no gene match: 17. The CDR3 sequence is 19 residues long. In DNA form, the CDR3 reads TGTGCCAGCAGTCAACTCTATGCGGGGGTAGCGGGAGTCTCCTACGAGCAGTACTTC. Translation: CASSQLYAGVAGVSYEQYF.

V is TRBV15 and J is TRBJ2-5, with 9 bases fitting TRBD1. The CDR3 consists of 18 residues. Per germline, CDR1 LNHNV and CDR2 YYDKDF (reference sequence). V was pared by 2 bases and J by 4 bases, with 14 bases of the junction left unmatched. In DNA form, the CDR3 reads TGTGCCACCAGCAGAAGCGACACAGGGACAGGGCGTTCAGAGACCCAGTACTTC. Amino acids: CATSRSDTGTGRSETQYF.

The chain links TRBV7-2 to TRBJ2-7; the D gene is possibly TRBD1 (6 bases). The germline V and J ends were trimmed by 2 bases and 2 bases, with 13 bases remaining between them. This CDR3 region has 15 residues. CDR1 is SGHTA, CDR2 FQGNSA, per germline. CDR3 bases: TGTGCCAGCAGCTTAAGGCCCGGACAGACCTACGAGCAGTACTTC. Encoded protein: CASSLRPGQTYEQYF.

The chain employs TRBV5-1 and TRBJ1-2, with D unresolved. Germline V gene sequence: CDR1 SGHRS, CDR2 YFSETQ. Trimming shortened V by 0 bases and J by 4 bases, and 13 bases separated the two germline ends. The CDR3 contains 15 residues. CDR3 sequence (DNA): TGCGCCAGCAGCTTGGATCCCAAGGTGGGCTATGGCTACACCTTC. Translated: CASSLDPKVGYGYTF. Looking up the rest from reference TRBV5-1 and TRBJ1-2 gives the full variable domain: KAGVTQTPRYLIKTRGQQVTLSCSPISGHRSVSWYQQTPGQGLQFLFEYFSETQRNKGNFPGRFSGRQFSNSRSEMNVSTLELGDSALYLCASSLDPKVGYGYTFGSGTRLTVV.